The 4 T cell receptor beta chains in this list originate from one sample, sequenced in a study of T cells after yellow fever vaccination. TCRdb analysed the 5' RACE reads with MiXCR anew, one entry per CDR3 protein. The sample includes approximately 120,000 distinct CDR3 sequences, 12% to 15% of them seen just once. Source: CD8+ T cells sorted from PBMCs, taken 5 days after the yellow fever booster vaccination. The source is a man younger than 35 who received the YFV17D yellow fever vaccine.

The rearrangement joins TRBV4-1 to TRBJ2-3, with 8 bases matching TRBD2. CDR3 length: 17 amino acids. Germline V lookup: CDR1 MGHRA, CDR2 YSYEKL. The J segment lost 0 bases and the V segment lost 0 bases, leaving 5 bases of the junction unmatched. CDR3 sequence: CASSQEWRGASTDTQYF. In nucleotides, the CDR3 is TGCGCCAGCAGCCAAGAGTGGCGGGGGGCTAGCACAGATACGCAGTATTTT.

This chain links TRBV12-5 with TRBJ2-3; the D is unclear. The CDR3 extends over 15 amino acids. The V gene's germline CDR1 is LGHNT and CDR2 FRNRAP. The ends were cut back, 1 base at V and 0 bases at J, with 8 bases in the middle. CDR3: CASGLDQTSTDTQYF. In DNA form, the CDR3 reads TGTGCTAGTGGTTTGGACCAAACTAGCACAGATACGCAGTATTTT.

The chain employs TRBV19 and TRBJ2-7, with D possibly being TRBD2 (6 bases). Germline values: CDR1 LNHDA, CDR2 SQIVND (reference sequence). The V and J ends lost 1 base and 0 bases respectively, with 13 bases between them. The CDR3 runs 16 residues. The CDR3 nucleotides are TGTGCCAGTAGTATAGGTCCGCAGGAGGGCTCCTACGAGCAGTACTTC. Translating gives CASSIGPQEGSYEQYF.

This rearrangement joins TRBV7-8 to TRBJ1-6, with TRBD1 as a possible D gene (6 bases). This CDR3 region has 16 residues. Trimming removed 3 bases at V and 2 bases at J, with 11 bases between. CDR1 and CDR2 from the germline V gene are SGHVS and FQNEAQ. The CDR3 DNA reads TGTGCCAGCAGCTTTGGGGGGCGCACCTATAATTCACCCCTCCACTTT. Its protein product is CASSFGGRTYNSPLHF.